The present T cell receptor (beta chain) was sequenced within a study of T-cell memory formation after mild COVID-19. Overall study context: TCR clusters mostly belonged to single donors.

This clonotype occurred a few times. Antigen specificity is unknown. Trimming left V 4 bases short and J 0 bases short, with 14 bases between. The germline CDR1 and CDR2 sequences are SGHNT and YYREEE (reference sequence). The CDR3 runs to 16 residues. General observations from the study: Contracting CD4+ clones lay largely in CM and EM, with CD8+ ones residing in EMRA. Second-wave clones with a day 37 peak had unconfirmed SARS-CoV-2 specificity.

TCRdb analysed the 5' RACE reads with MiXCR anew, one entry per CDR3 protein. The repertoire includes about 200,000 distinct CDR3 sequences, around 9.5% of them detected once, and around 3.3% sits in the top ten. This sequence joins TRBV5-4 and TRBJ2-1; no clear D. What was sequenced was PBMCs or a T cell subset sorted from them (not recorded which). This sequence originates from a man in his late teens or twenties who had mild COVID-19 (a few samples of this study predate the infection). Cell type and time point are not known. DNA of the CDR3: TGTGCCAGCAGCAGTGGACGGCACCACTCCTACAATGAGCAGTTCTTC. It translates to CASSSGRHHSYNEQFF.